The clone carrying this T cell receptor beta chain is identified as medium-sized (0.01 to 0.1%) from frequency. TRB amplification used around 0.25 ug of peripheral blood genomic DNA. The sample comes from a study of T cell clusters in autoimmune cytopenias. Multiplex touch-down PCR amplified TRB using TRB-A and TRB-B pools in one tube. One entry per CDR3 protein, without DNA, is what TCRdb gives after re-calling the multiplex PCR reads. The sample features 1,500 to 2,500 distinct CDR3 sequences, with roughly 8% in its top ten. Germline values: CDR1 GTSNPN, CDR2 SVGIG (reference sequence). This CDR3 is 13 amino acids long. These records were also assigned to another study, of T cell repertoires in aging, cancer and after chemotherapy. That investigation notes: Rebound thymic output was suggested by rising median generation probability during chemotherapy in each cancer cohort.

The sequenced material came from peripheral blood. This chain links TRBV30 with TRBJ1-3. This sequence was found in a human donor in good health. CDR3 protein: CAWSVQGINTIYF.